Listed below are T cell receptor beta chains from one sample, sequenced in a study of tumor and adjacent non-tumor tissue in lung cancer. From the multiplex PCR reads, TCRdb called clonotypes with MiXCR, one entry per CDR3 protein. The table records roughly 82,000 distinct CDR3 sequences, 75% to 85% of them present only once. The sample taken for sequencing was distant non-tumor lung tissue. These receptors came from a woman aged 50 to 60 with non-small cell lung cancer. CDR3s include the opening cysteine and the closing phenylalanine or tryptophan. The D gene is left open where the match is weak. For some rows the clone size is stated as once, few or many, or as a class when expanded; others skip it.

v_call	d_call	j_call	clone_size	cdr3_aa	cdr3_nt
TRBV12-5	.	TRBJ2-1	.	CASGLPGESLHEQFF	TGTGCTAGTGGTTTGCCGGGAGAGAGCCTCCATGAGCAGTTCTTC
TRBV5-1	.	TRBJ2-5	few	CASSLRAGPVQETQYF	TGCGCCAGCAGCTTGCGGGCAGGGCCCGTCCAAGAGACCCAGTACTTC
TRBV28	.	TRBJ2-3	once	CVGRPPGQHNTDTQYF	TGTGTCGGCAGGCCACCCGGACAGCACAACACAGATACGCAGTATTTT
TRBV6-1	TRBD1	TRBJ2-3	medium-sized	CASSVTGADTQYF	TGTGCCAGCAGTGTTACAGGGGCAGATACGCAGTATTTT
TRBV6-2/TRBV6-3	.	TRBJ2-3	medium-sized	CASSMDSETDTQYF	TGTGCCAGCAGCATGGACAGTGAAACAGATACGCAGTATTTT
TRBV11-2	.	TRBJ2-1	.	CAGSPGLSSYNEQLF	TGTGCCGGCAGTCCAGGACTCAGCTCCTACAATGAGCAGCTCTTC
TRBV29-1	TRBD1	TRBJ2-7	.	CIVEGRGPYYEQYF	TGCATCGTTGAGGGCAGGGGGCCGTACTACGAGCAGTACTTC
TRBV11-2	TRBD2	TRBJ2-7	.	CASSPRISGRALREHYF	TGTGCCAGCAGCCCCCGGATTAGCGGGAGGGCATTGCGGGAGCATTACTTC
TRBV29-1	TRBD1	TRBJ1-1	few	CSASAGGDTEAFF	TGCAGCGCCTCGGCAGGGGGGGACACTGAAGCTTTCTTT
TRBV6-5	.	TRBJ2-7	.	CASSQSGIYEQYF	TGTGCCAGCAGTCAATCAGGGATCTACGAGCAATACTTC
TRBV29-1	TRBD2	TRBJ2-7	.	CSVSSGIFTELYF	TGCAGCGTCTCTAGCGGGATCTTTACCGAGCTGTACTTC
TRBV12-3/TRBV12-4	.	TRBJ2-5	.	CASRGNQGTQYF	TGTGCCAGCAGAGGCAACCAAGGGACCCAGTACTTC
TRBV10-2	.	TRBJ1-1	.	CAISSLEREAEAFF	TGCGCCATCAGTTCCCTAGAGAGGGAAGCTGAAGCTTTCTTT
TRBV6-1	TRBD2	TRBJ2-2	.	CASGTSVAGVLFF	TGTGCTAGCGGGACTAGCGTAGCCGGGGTGCTGTTTTTT
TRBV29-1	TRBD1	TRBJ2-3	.	CSVAGTVAGETQYF	TGCAGCGTTGCCGGGACAGTAGCAGGAGAAACGCAGTATTTT
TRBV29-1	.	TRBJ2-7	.	CSVVAQVREQSF	TGCAGCGTTGTCGCACAAGTGCGCGAGCAGTCCTTC
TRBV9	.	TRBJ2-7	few	CASSATPEHLGGEQYF	TGTGCCAGCAGCGCCACGCCGGAGCATCTTGGGGGCGAGCAGTACTTC
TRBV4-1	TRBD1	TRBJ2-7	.	CACSMCGTGTYEQYF	TGCGCTTGCAGCATGTGCGGGACAGGGACCTACGAGCAGTACTTC
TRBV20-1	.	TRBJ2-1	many	CSARDNSNEQFF	TGCAGTGCTAGAGATAACTCTAATGAGCAGTTCTTC
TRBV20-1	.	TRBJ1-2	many	CSARETRVGVGYTF	TGCAGTGCTAGAGAAACAAGGGTGGGGGTTGGCTACACCTTC
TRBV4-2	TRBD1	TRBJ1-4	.	CAGSLTSGQPNEKLFF	TGTGCCGGCAGCCTAACATCGGGACAGCCTAATGAAAAACTGTTTTTT
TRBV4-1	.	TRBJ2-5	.	CASNHVQGPQETQYF	TGCGCCAGCAACCATGTGCAGGGCCCACAAGAGACCCAGTATTTC
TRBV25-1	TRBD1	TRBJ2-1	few	CASSEPGQGYNEQFF	TGTGCCAGCAGTGAACCGGGACAGGGTTACAATGAGCAGTTCTTC
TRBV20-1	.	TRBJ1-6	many	CSALTAYNSPLHF	TGCAGTGCTCTGACGGCCTATAATTCACCCCTCCACTTT
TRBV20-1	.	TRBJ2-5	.	CSASGGGGPPETQYF	TGCAGTGCTAGTGGAGGGGGGGGGCCCCCAGAGACCCAGTACTTC
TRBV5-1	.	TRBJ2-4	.	CASSSTERLANNIQYF	TGCGCCAGCAGCTCGACAGAACGCCTAGCCAACAACATTCAGTACTTC
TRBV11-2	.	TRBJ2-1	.	CTSSLEVPCNEQFF	TGTACCAGCAGCTTAGAGGTGCCCTGTAATGAGCAGTTCTTC
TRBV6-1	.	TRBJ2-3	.	CASSVNAGGLTDTQYF	TGTGCCAGCAGTGTGAACGCCGGAGGACTTACTGATACGCAGTATTTT
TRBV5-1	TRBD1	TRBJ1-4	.	CASSGTQGGSEELFF	TGCGCCAGCAGCGGTACACAGGGGGGAAGTGAAGAACTGTTTTTT
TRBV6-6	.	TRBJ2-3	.	CASTEDNITDTRYF	TGTGCCAGCACCGAAGACAATATCACGGATACGCGGTATTTT
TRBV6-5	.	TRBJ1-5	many	CASRDQPQHF	TGTGCCAGCAGGGACCAGCCCCAGCATTTT